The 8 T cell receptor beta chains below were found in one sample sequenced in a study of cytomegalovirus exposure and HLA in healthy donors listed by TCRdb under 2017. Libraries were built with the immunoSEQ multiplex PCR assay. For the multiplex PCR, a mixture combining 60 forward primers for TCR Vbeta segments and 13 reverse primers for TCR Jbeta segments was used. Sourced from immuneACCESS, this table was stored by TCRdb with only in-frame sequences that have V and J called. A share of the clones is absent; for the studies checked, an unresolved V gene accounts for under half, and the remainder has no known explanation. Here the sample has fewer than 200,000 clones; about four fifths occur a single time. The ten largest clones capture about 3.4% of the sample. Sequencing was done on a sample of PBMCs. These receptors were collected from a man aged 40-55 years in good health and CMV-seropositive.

The CDR3 protein is CASSYGAGNTGELFF. CDR3 DNA: TGTGCCAGCAGTTACGGGGCAGGGAACACCGGGGAGCTGTTTTTT. V gene TRBV6-5 combines with J gene TRBJ2-2, with a tentative D call TRBD1 (5 bases). This CDR3 spans 15 amino acids. The V and J ends lost 2 bases and 1 base respectively, with 8 bases between them. Germline CDR1 MNHEY, CDR2 SVGAGI.

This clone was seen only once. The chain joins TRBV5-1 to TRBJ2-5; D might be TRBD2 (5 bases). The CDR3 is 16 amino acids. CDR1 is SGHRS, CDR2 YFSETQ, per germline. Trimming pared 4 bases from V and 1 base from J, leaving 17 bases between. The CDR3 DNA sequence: TGCGCCAGCAGCCTGGGAATGAGGGCGGTCCAAGAGACCCAGTACTTC. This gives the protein CASSLGMRAVQETQYF.

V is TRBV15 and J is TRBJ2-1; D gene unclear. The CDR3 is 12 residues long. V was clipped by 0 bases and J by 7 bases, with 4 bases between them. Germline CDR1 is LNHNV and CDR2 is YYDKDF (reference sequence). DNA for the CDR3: TGTGCCACCAGCAGAGATGCGAATGAGCAGTTCTTC. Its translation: CATSRDANEQFF.

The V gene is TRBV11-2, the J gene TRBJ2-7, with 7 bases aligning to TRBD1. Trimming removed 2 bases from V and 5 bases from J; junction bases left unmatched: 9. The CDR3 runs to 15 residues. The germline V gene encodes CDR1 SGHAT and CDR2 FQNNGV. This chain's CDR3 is CASSLSRTGADEQYF. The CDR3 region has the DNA TGTGCCAGCAGCTTATCCAGGACAGGAGCGGACGAGCAGTACTTC.

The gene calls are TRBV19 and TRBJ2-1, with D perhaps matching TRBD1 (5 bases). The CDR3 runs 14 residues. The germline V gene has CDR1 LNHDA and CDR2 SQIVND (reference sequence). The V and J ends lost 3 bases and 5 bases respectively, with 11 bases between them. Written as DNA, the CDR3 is TGTGCCAGTAGTATGGATCAGGGCCACAATGAGCAGTTCTTC. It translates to CASSMDQGHNEQFF.

DNA for the CDR3: TGTGCCAGCAGTGACTCGACGGGTCGTCAGCCCCAGCATTTT. It specifies CASSDSTGRQPQHF. The chain is built from TRBV6-4 and TRBJ1-5; no clear D gene. Trimming stripped 0 bases from V and 6 bases from J, with 9 bases between. Per germline, CDR1 MRHNA and CDR2 SNTAGT. The CDR3 is 14 amino acids.

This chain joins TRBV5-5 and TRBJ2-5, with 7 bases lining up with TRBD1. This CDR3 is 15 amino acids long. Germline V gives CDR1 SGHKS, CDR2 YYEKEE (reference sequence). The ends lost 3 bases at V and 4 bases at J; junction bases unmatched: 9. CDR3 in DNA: TGTGCCAGCAGCTCACAGGGGATATTGTCAGAGACCCAGTACTTC. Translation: CASSSQGILSETQYF.

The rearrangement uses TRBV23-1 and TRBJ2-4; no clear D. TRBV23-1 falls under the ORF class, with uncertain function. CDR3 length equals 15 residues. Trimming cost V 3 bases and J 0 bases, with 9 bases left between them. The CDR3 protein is CASSQGSLAKNIQYF. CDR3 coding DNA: TGCGCCAGCAGTCAGGGCAGCCTAGCCAAAAACATTCAGTACTTC.